Below are 30 T cell receptor beta chains sequenced from a single sample in a study of T cells after yellow fever vaccination. TCRdb fed the 5' RACE reads into MiXCR, producing one record per CDR3 protein. This sample has around 100,000 distinct CDR3 sequences; approximately 8.4% occur once, and the top ten carry 25%. This specimen consisted of CD8+ T cells sorted from PBMCs, obtained 45 days after the yellow fever booster vaccination. These receptors all come from a man in his thirties or forties who received the YFV17D yellow fever vaccine.

This clonotype was picked up many times. This chain connects TRBV5-6 to TRBJ1-1; 7 positions match TRBD1. Per the germline V gene, CDR1 is SGHDT and CDR2 is YYEEEE. The CDR3 sequence is 14 residues long. The J segment lost 3 bases and the V segment lost 2 bases, leaving 4 bases of the junction unmatched. CDR3 nucleotides: TGTGCCAGCAGCTTTGAGGGGGCAGACACTGAAGCTTTCTTT. Residues: CASSFEGADTEAFF.

The sample holds many counts of this clonotype. The chain recombines TRBV20-1 with TRBJ2-7, with 9 nucleotides matching TRBD2. The J segment lost 0 bases and the V segment lost 5 bases, leaving 5 bases of the junction unmatched. The germline gives CDR1 DFQATT, CDR2 SNEGSKA (reference sequence). The CDR3 consists of 14 residues. Here the CDR3 DNA reads TGCAGTGCTGATCTAGCGGGACGCTCCTACGAGCAGTACTTC. Translation gives CSADLAGRSYEQYF.

This clonotype was picked up many times. This chain links TRBV4-2 with TRBJ2-3; TRBD2 agrees at 10 bases. Trimming at V came to 5 bases and at J to 5 bases, leaving 4 bases not matched to a gene. Germline V gene lookup returns CDR1 LGHNA and CDR2 YNFKEQ. This CDR3 has 14 amino acids. Here the CDR3 reads CASSALAGEDTQYF. The CDR3 coding sequence is TGTGCCAGCAGCGCCCTAGCGGGAGAAGATACGCAGTATTTT.

This clonotype has a count of ten or more. The chain couples TRBV5-1 to TRBJ2-1; 7 nucleotides match TRBD1. CDR3 size: 15 residues. Germline CDR1 SGHRS, CDR2 YFSETQ. The ends lost 1 base at V and 3 bases at J; junction bases unmatched: 4. The CDR3 sequence: CASSLNWDSYNEQFF. CDR3 coding DNA: TGCGCCAGCAGCTTGAATTGGGACAGCTACAATGAGCAGTTCTTC.

The genes are TRBV24-1 and TRBJ2-7, with 7 bases lining up with TRBD1. Germline CDR1 KGHDR, CDR2 SFDVKD. V trimming: 8 bases; J trimming: 3 bases; junction bases outside the gene matches: 3. The CDR3 is 12 residues long. The CDR3 loop is CATTDRVYEQYF. In DNA, the CDR3 is TGTGCCACCACCGACAGGGTCTACGAGCAGTACTTC.

There are many counts of this clonotype. The chain recombines TRBV19 with TRBJ1-1; D is uncertain. V gave up 7 bases and J gave up 0 bases, with 9 bases separating them. This CDR3 is built from 13 residues. Germline V gives CDR1 LNHDA, CDR2 SQIVND (reference sequence). CDR3 nucleotides: TGTGCCAGTAACGGCGCGGTGAACACTGAAGCTTTCTTT. This encodes CASNGAVNTEAFF.

This clonotype was seen many times. This chain uses TRBV7-8 with TRBJ2-7; 8 nucleotides line up with TRBD2. Germline V gives CDR1 SGHVS, CDR2 FQNEAQ. V was pared by 3 bases and J by 0 bases, with 7 bases of the junction left unmatched. There are 16 residues in the CDR3. CDR3 sequence reads: CASSFSSGTLSYEQYF. As DNA, the CDR3 is TGTGCCAGCAGCTTCAGTAGCGGGACCCTCTCCTACGAGCAGTACTTC.

In its sample, this clonotype was seen many times. This chain uses TRBV4-2 with TRBJ2-7; D gene uncertain. The V gene lost 0 bases and the J gene lost 0 bases, with 9 bases spanning the gap. CDR3 length: 15 residues. The germline V gene has CDR1 LGHNA and CDR2 YNFKEQ. CDR3 loop: CASSQDPGSSYEQYF. CDR3 nucleotide sequence: TGTGCCAGCAGCCAAGATCCAGGAAGCTCCTACGAGCAGTACTTC.

The sample holds many counts of this clonotype. CDR3 loop: CSALGLAGLETQYF. DNA for the CDR3: TGCAGCGCCCTGGGACTAGCGGGTTTGGAGACCCAGTACTTC. The V call is TRBV29-1, the J call TRBJ2-5, with 12 bases aligning to TRBD2. CDR1 and CDR2 (germline): SQVTM, ANQGSEA. Trimming cost V 7 bases and J 5 bases; bases outside gene matches: 8. The CDR3 consists of 14 residues.

The table lists this clonotype with a few counts. The chain combines TRBV27 with TRBJ2-3, with no clear D. The CDR3 contains 16 residues. V was clipped by 5 bases and J by 1 base, with 16 bases between them. Germline values: CDR1 MNHEY, CDR2 SMNVEV (reference sequence). In DNA form, the CDR3 reads TGTGCCAGCAGTCAATATTTGTCCCCCGGCACAGATACGCAGTATTTT. It translates to CASSQYLSPGTDTQYF.

The sample holds many counts of this clonotype. This rearrangement joins TRBV20-1 to TRBJ2-1, with TRBD2 matching over 7 bases. V lost 7 bases to trimming and J lost 10 bases; unmatched junction nucleotides: 13. The germline CDR1 and CDR2 sequences are DFQATT and SNEGSKA (reference sequence). CDR3 length equals 13 residues. The CDR3 here is CSVFGEGVLEQFF. The CDR3 bases are TGCAGTGTTTTTGGGGAGGGAGTCCTAGAGCAGTTCTTC.

This clonotype was seen many times. The CDR3 loop is CASSDVASGDTGELFF. In DNA, the CDR3 is TGTGCCAGCAGTGACGTGGCTAGCGGGGACACCGGGGAGCTGTTTTTT. V and J are TRBV6-4 and TRBJ2-2, with TRBD2 identical over 9 bases. V dropped 2 bases and J dropped 3; count of bases not matched to a gene: 4. Per germline, CDR1 MRHNA and CDR2 SNTAGT. CDR3 size: 16 residues.

This rearrangement joins TRBV11-1 to TRBJ2-3, with 7 bases aligning to TRBD1. The CDR3 is 15 amino acids. Losses at the gene ends were 11 bases for V and 0 bases for J; bases not matched to a gene: 11. Germline V gene lookup returns CDR1 SGHAT and CDR2 FQDESV (reference sequence). This chain's CDR3 is CAGTSGQDSTDTQYF. CDR3 DNA sequence: TGTGCCGGTACTTCAGGACAGGATAGCACAGATACGCAGTATTTT.

V usage is TRBV11-2 and J usage is TRBJ2-2; D ambiguous. The CDR3 extends over 17 amino acids. Germline values: CDR1 SGHAT, CDR2 FQNNGV. V was clipped by 6 bases and J by 3 bases, with 20 bases between them. CDR3 region: CASSQLGWMTDTGELFF. CDR3 bases: TGTGCCAGCAGTCAGCTTGGTTGGATGACGGACACCGGGGAGCTGTTTTTT.

This clonotype came up many times. J is TRBJ1-2 and V is TRBV10-3, with D hard to call. Trimming took off 0 bases at V and 5 bases at J, with 10 bases between the two ends. The CDR3 has 14 amino acids. Per the germline V gene, CDR1 is ENHRY and CDR2 is SYGVKD. CDR3 sequence reads: CAISESGSAYGYTF. In nucleotides, the CDR3 is TGTGCCATCAGTGAGTCGGGCAGCGCTTATGGCTACACCTTC.

This clonotype has a count of ten or more. The V gene is TRBV5-1, the J gene TRBJ2-1; 7 bases fit TRBD1. J lost 9 bases, V lost 4 bases, and 13 bases had no gene match. This CDR3 contains 15 residues. Germline lookup yields CDR1 SGHRS and CDR2 YFSETQ. DNA of the CDR3: TGCGCCAGCAGCGAAACAGGGGCCCCTGGGAGTGAGCAGTTCTTC. Protein: CASSETGAPGSEQFF.

This clonotype was observed many times. CDR3 sequence reads: CASSGGLMEETQYF. The CDR3 DNA reads as TGTGCCAGCAGCGGGGGTCTTATGGAAGAGACCCAGTACTTC. This chain joins TRBV5-6 and TRBJ2-5; D is tentatively TRBD1 or TRBD2 (5 bases each). Trimming took 4 bases from V and 3 from J, leaving 13 bases between them. The CDR3 is 14 residues long. Germline V lookup: CDR1 SGHDT, CDR2 YYEEEE. Filled out from reference TRBV5-6 and TRBJ2-5, the complete variable domain reads DAGVTQSPTHLIKTRGQQVTLRCSPKSGHDTVSWYQQALGQGPQFIFQYYEEEERQRGNFPDRFSGHQFPNYSSELNVNALLLGDSALYLCASSGGLMEETQYFGPGTRLLVL.

There are a few counts of this clonotype. The CDR3 loop reads CASSTLGDKLSPEAFF. In DNA form, the CDR3 reads TGTGCCAGCAGCACCCTCGGGGACAAACTCTCACCTGAAGCTTTCTTT. The chain carries TRBV7-9 and TRBJ1-1, with D perhaps matching TRBD1 (6 bases). The CDR3 runs 16 residues. The germline gives CDR1 SEHNR, CDR2 FQNEAQ (reference sequence). V gave up 5 bases and J gave up 6 bases, with 22 bases separating them.

This clonotype was picked up many times. The chain combines TRBV9 with TRBJ1-5; no clear D. Per germline, CDR1 SGDLS and CDR2 YYNGEE. Trimming shortened V by 0 bases and J by 7 bases, and 8 bases separated the two germline ends. The CDR3 totals 13 residues. This CDR3 is CASSVDGGQPQHF. In nucleotides, the CDR3 is TGTGCCAGCAGCGTAGACGGCGGACAGCCCCAGCATTTT.

V gene TRBV5-1 combines with J gene TRBJ2-1, with D perhaps matching TRBD1 (5 bases). The CDR3 contains 14 residues. CDR1 SGHRS and CDR2 YFSETQ come from the germline V gene. Deletions cut 3 bases from V and 6 bases from J, with 13 bases between. The CDR3 sequence is CASSWKDTGNEQFF. CDR3 nucleotide sequence: TGCGCCAGCAGCTGGAAGGACACTGGCAATGAGCAGTTCTTC.

This clonotype was detected many times. The V call is TRBV20-1, the J call TRBJ2-7, with 9 bases aligning to TRBD2. Losses at the gene ends were 6 bases for V and 4 bases for J; bases not matched to a gene: 10. Germline CDR1 is DFQATT and CDR2 is SNEGSKA (reference sequence). The CDR3 has 14 residues. CDR3 sequence: CSANRLAGSYEQYF. In DNA, the CDR3 is TGCAGTGCAAACCGGCTAGCGGGGTCTTACGAGCAGTACTTC.

At least ten counts were recorded for this clonotype. The chain is built from TRBV9 and TRBJ2-5; 9 bases map to TRBD2. The CDR3 consists of 16 residues. J lost 1 base, V lost 4 bases, and 8 bases had no gene match. Germline CDR1 reads SGDLS; CDR2 reads YYNGEE. The CDR3 region is CASSPRTSAGQETQYF. CDR3 DNA: TGTGCCAGCAGCCCAAGGACTAGCGCGGGCCAAGAGACCCAGTACTTC.

In its sample, this clonotype was seen many times. The gene calls are TRBV7-6 and TRBJ2-7; 8 positions match TRBD1. V was clipped by 1 base and J by 3 bases; unmatched bases: 2. Per germline, CDR1 SGHVS and CDR2 FNYEAQ. This CDR3 has 14 amino acids. As DNA, the CDR3 is TGTGCCAGCAGCTTAGGGACAGGGATCTACGAGCAGTACTTC. Translating gives CASSLGTGIYEQYF. Full variable domain (outside the CDR3, taken from reference TRBV7-6 and TRBJ2-7): GAGVSQSPRYKVTKRGQDVALRCDPISGHVSLYWYRQALGQGPEFLTYFNYEAQQDKSGLPNDRFSAERPEGSISTLTIQRTEQRDSAMYRCASSLGTGIYEQYFGPGTRLTVT.

This clonotype was seen at least ten times. The genes are TRBV4-1 and TRBJ1-1; D is unclear. Germline lookup yields CDR1 MGHRA and CDR2 YSYEKL. This CDR3 contains 14 residues. V was clipped by 2 bases and J by 1 base, with 8 bases between them. This CDR3 reads CASSQQTQNTEAFF. The CDR3 bases are TGCGCCAGCAGCCAACAAACACAGAACACTGAAGCTTTCTTT.

This clonotype has ten or more counts. This chain joins TRBV12-3 or TRBV12-4 and TRBJ2-7; D is ambiguous. V was clipped by 1 base and J by 5 bases, with 9 bases between them. This CDR3 is built from 13 residues. The CDR3 DNA sequence: TGTGCCAGCAGTTTAGAGGGTCCGGACGAGCAGTACTTC. As protein: CASSLEGPDEQYF.

This clonotype occurred a few times. The chain couples TRBV28 to TRBJ2-5; 9 bases match TRBD2. Germline-derived CDR1 and CDR2 are MDHEN and SYDVKM. The CDR3 extends over 17 amino acids. The V and J ends lost 5 bases and 4 bases, in that order; junction bases with no gene match: 14. The CDR3 spells CASSPPKEREARETQYF. The CDR3 region has the DNA TGTGCCAGCAGTCCCCCTAAGGAGCGGGAGGCTAGAGAGACCCAGTACTTC.

This clonotype was observed a handful of times. The J gene is TRBJ2-7, the V gene TRBV6-5; 7 bases map to TRBD1. This CDR3 spans 18 amino acids. J lost 3 bases, V lost 4 bases, and 18 bases had no gene match. Looked up from germline, CDR1 is MNHEY and CDR2 is SVGAGI. For the CDR3, the DNA is TGTGCCAGCAGTTCCCCAATAGGACGGCAGGGGGACGACTACGAGCAGTACTTC. Its protein is CASSSPIGRQGDDYEQYF.

This clonotype was detected many times. The chain couples TRBV5-1 to TRBJ2-5, with a possible D match to TRBD1 (5 bases). There are 12 residues in the CDR3. Germline V gene lookup returns CDR1 SGHRS and CDR2 YFSETQ. Trimming stripped 7 bases from V and 2 bases from J, with 9 bases between. CDR3 nucleotides: TGCGCCAGCCAGGGCGATCAAGAGACCCAGTACTTC. It translates to CASQGDQETQYF. The variable domain in full, completed from reference TRBV5-1 and TRBJ2-5, reads KAGVTQTPRYLIKTRGQQVTLSCSPISGHRSVSWYQQTPGQGLQFLFEYFSETQRNKGNFPGRFSGRQFSNSRSEMNVSTLELGDSALYLCASQGDQETQYFGPGTRLLVL.

This chain uses TRBV28 with TRBJ2-3; the match to TRBD2 covers 12 bases. After removal of 4 bases from V and 2 bases from J, the junction contained 13 bases not matched to a gene. From germline, CDR1 is MDHEN and CDR2 SYDVKM. There are 19 residues in the CDR3. This chain's CDR3 is CASSWTTHLAGGTTDTQYF. The DNA of the CDR3 is TGTGCCAGCAGTTGGACCACCCACCTAGCGGGAGGGACCACAGATACGCAGTATTTT.

There are many counts of this clonotype. The gene calls are TRBV7-9 and TRBJ2-1, with 8 bases aligning to TRBD1. The CDR3 spans 15 residues. V trimming: 6 bases; J trimming: 0 bases; junction bases outside the gene matches: 4. The V gene's germline CDR1 is SEHNR and CDR2 FQNEAQ (reference sequence). The CDR3 coding sequence is TGTGCCAGCAGTCCGACAGGGGCCTCCTACAATGAGCAGTTCTTC. Translated, it gives CASSPTGASYNEQFF.